A single T cell receptor (beta chain) is shown here with its context. What it recognizes is unknown. These data originate in a study of T cell responses to AZD1222 COVID-19 vaccine. Study-level results: Donors were largely white British and mainly female; clonal diversity was possibly underestimated. Baseline serostatus was positive in only a handful of AZD1222 recipients.

Assay used: immunoSEQ multiplex PCR; TCRdb lists only in-frame clones, some missing. Seen here are 100,000 to 150,000 clones, approximately 88% observed once, and the top ten hold 4.2%. Germline CDR1 LNHDA, CDR2 SQIVND (reference sequence). V lost 4 bases and J lost 10, with 8 bases in between. The CDR3 covers 12 residues. The chain is built from TRBV19 and TRBJ1-6; D gene ambiguous. The sequence was collected from an adult in good health. The sample in question was peripheral blood, obtained on day 0 of AZD1222 vaccination. CDR3 nucleotides: TGTGCCAGTAGTAATTTGGACTCACCCCTCCACTTT. As protein: CASSNLDSPLHF.